The following is a T cell receptor (beta chain) sequence with its context. V was trimmed by 0 bases and J by 7 bases, leaving 16 bases between them. This CDR3 has 15 amino acids. The V gene's germline CDR1 is GTSNPN and CDR2 SVGIG (reference sequence). The sample comes from a study of blood T cell repertoires in COVID-19. Study at large: Samples came from the United States, Italy and Spain, spanning acute and convalescent COVID-19.

Profiled with immunoSEQ multiplex PCR; TCRdb holds only in-frame clones, not every one. This table has approximately 160,000 clones, about 79% appearing once. This sequence was found in a woman between 50 and 59 years old in a cohort sampled during active or convalescent COVID-19. The chain carries TRBV30 and TRBJ2-1; tentative D call: TRBD2 (7 bases). The sequencing input was peripheral blood. The CDR3 DNA follows: TGTGCCTGGAGTGTACTGATAGGGGGGGTGAATGAGCAGTTCTTC. As protein: CAWSVLIGGVNEQFF.